The rows below give T cell receptor beta chains drawn from one sample of a study of CD8+ T cells in alopecia areata. Using immunoSEQ multiplex PCR, the repertoire was profiled, and TCRdb retains in-frame clones only, with some absent. The sample yields some 130,000 clones, over 50% seen once. Sequenced here: CD4+ T cells sorted from blood, sampled at week 0. These receptors all stem from a human donor with alopecia areata. CDR3s include the opening cysteine and the closing phenylalanine or tryptophan. A D gene is named only where the DNA matches it firmly. Only some rows state a clone size, as once, few, many or a class for expanded clones.

clone_size	d_call	v_call	j_call	cdr3_nt	cdr3_aa
-	-	TRBV7-6	TRBJ1-1	TGTGCCAGCAGCTTAGACGGCGGGGGTGAAGCTTTCTTT	CASSLDGGGEAFF
-	-	TRBV5-1	TRBJ1-1	TGCGCCAGCAGCTTGGTCGTATCAAGGGTCTCCGAAGCTTTCTTT	CASSLVVSRVSEAFF
-	TRBD1	TRBV2	TRBJ1-5	TGTGCCAGCACAGAGGACAGGGGGCTCCCCATCTTCGTCAATCAGCCCCAGCATTTT	CASTEDRGLPIFVNQPQHF
-	TRBD2	TRBV5-6	TRBJ2-5	TGTGCCAGCAGCTTGACATACGGGACTAGCGGGGCAGAGACCCAGTACTTC	CASSLTYGTSGAETQYF
-	-	TRBV29-1	TRBJ1-1	TGCAGCGTAGGGGAAACTGAAGCTTTCTTT	CSVGETEAFF
-	TRBD2	TRBV4-1	TRBJ2-2	TGCGCCAGCAGCCAAGTTGCGGGGGGATTAAACGGGGAGCTGTTTTTT	CASSQVAGGLNGELFF
-	-	TRBV2	TRBJ1-2	TGTGCCAGCACTATTCTCACCGCATATGGCTACACCTTC	CASTILTAYGYTF
-	TRBD1	TRBV11-2	TRBJ1-2	TGTGCCAGCAGCCGAGACAGGGAGAGTCATGGCTACACCTTC	CASSRDRESHGYTF
few	-	TRBV14	TRBJ2-2	TGTGCCAGCAGCCAAGGTTGGGGCCGTTCCGCGAACACCGGGGAGCTGTTTTTT	CASSQGWGRSANTGELFF
-	-	TRBV14	TRBJ2-5	TGTGCCAGCAGTCAAGAAGACCAAGATTGGTACGGGGTTGAGACCCAGTACTTC	CASSQEDQDWYGVETQYF
once	TRBD2	TRBV4-3	TRBJ2-7	TGCGCCAGCAGCCAAGACATAAGCGGGAGGGAAATCGCCTACGAGCAGTACTTC	CASSQDISGREIAYEQYF
-	TRBD1	TRBV7-8	TRBJ1-5	TGTGCCAGCAGCGGGAGGTCGGGACAGGGCGTCCAGCCCCAGCATTTT	CASSGRSGQGVQPQHF
-	TRBD2	TRBV11-2	TRBJ2-5	TGTGCCAGCAGCTTAGTGGCTAGCGGACAAGAGACCCAGTACTTC	CASSLVASGQETQYF
few	TRBD1	TRBV29-1	TRBJ1-5	TGCAGCGTGGGCACAGGGGGTACAGGGAATCAGCCCCAGCATTTT	CSVGTGGTGNQPQHF
few	-	TRBV19	TRBJ2-1	TGTGCCACCGGGGGAGCCTACAATGAGCAGTTCTTC	CATGGAYNEQFF
-	-	TRBV27	TRBJ1-2	TGTGCCAGCAGTTTATCCGCAGGCGTCTATGGCTACACCTTC	CASSLSAGVYGYTF
-	-	TRBV7-3	TRBJ2-3	TGTGCCAGCAGCTCCCCGGGGCGGGGCACAGATACGCAGTATTTT	CASSSPGRGTDTQYF
-	-	TRBV7-9	TRBJ1-1	TGTGCCAGCAGCTTATCCCGTCAGAACACTGAAGCTTTCTTT	CASSLSRQNTEAFF
-	-	TRBV2	TRBJ1-6	TGTGCCAGCAGGGGAATGACAATGAGGGATTCACCCCTCCACTTT	CASRGMTMRDSPLHF
few	-	TRBV15	TRBJ2-5	TGTGCCACCAGCAGCCGAGGGGGAGGAGAGACCCAGTACTTC	CATSSRGGGETQYF
-	-	TRBV5-1	TRBJ1-1	TGCGCCAGCAGCTCGGACGCATTGAACACTGAAGCTTTCTTT	CASSSDALNTEAFF
few	TRBD2	TRBV4-1	TRBJ2-2	TGCGCCAGCAGCTCCGTAGCGGGGGCCAACACCGGGGAGCTGTTTTTT	CASSSVAGANTGELFF
few	TRBD1	TRBV19	TRBJ1-2	TGTGCCAGTAGGAAGGACAGGGGAGCTAACTATGGCTACACCTTC	CASRKDRGANYGYTF
once	-	TRBV7-2	TRBJ2-1	TGTGCCAGCAGCTTAGAGGGGACCCCTGGTAACAATGAGCAGTTCTTC	CASSLEGTPGNNEQFF
-	-	TRBV6-5	TRBJ2-5	TGTGCCAGCAGTTACAAGGGGCTGTCCCAGTACTTC	CASSYKGLSQYF
-	-	TRBV18	TRBJ1-5	TGTGCCAGCTCACCGGAAGGGCGTCAGCCCCAGCATTTT	CASSPEGRQPQHF
once	-	TRBV14	TRBJ2-1	TGTGCCAGCAGCCAAGATCTGGGGAGTGAGCAGTTCTTC	CASSQDLGSEQFF
once	-	TRBV5-1	TRBJ1-1	TGCGCCAGCAGCTTGAAGGGGGGCACTGAAGCTTTCTTT	CASSLKGGTEAFF
few	-	TRBV4-3	TRBJ2-5	TGCGCCAGCAGCCAAGGAACGGCGGGCGGGCGTGGGGAGACCCAGTACTTC	CASSQGTAGGRGETQYF
-	-	TRBV6-6	TRBJ2-5	TGTGCCAGCAGTTTTGACCCGAGCGCGTTCCAAGAGACCCAGTACTTC	CASSFDPSAFQETQYF
few	TRBD1	TRBV29-1	TRBJ1-4	TGCAGCGTCTCAGGGGGCGGCTCAACTAATGAAAAACTGTTTTTT	CSVSGGGSTNEKLFF
-	-	TRBV28	TRBJ2-4	TGTGCCAGCAGTTCTCGAAAGAACATTCAGTACTTC	CASSSRKNIQYF
-	-	TRBV29-1	TRBJ1-2	TGCAGCGTTGAAGATCACGTGTGGGGCTACACCTTC	CSVEDHVWGYTF
-	TRBD1	TRBV7-2	TRBJ1-1	TGTGCCAGCAGTGCGACAGGGATGAACACTGAAGCTTTCTTT	CASSATGMNTEAFF
-	TRBD2	TRBV2	TRBJ2-7	TGTGCCAGCAGTGAATCTAGCGGGAGGGAGGTCACGGACTTC	CASSESSGREVTDF